A selection of T cell receptor beta chains follows, all from one sample in a study of T cells in localized non-small cell lung cancer. Libraries were prepared by immunoSEQ multiplex PCR; TCRdb keeps only in-frame clonotypes and omits some of them. The data hold 30,000 to 40,000 clones, with around four fifths observed a single time. The material sequenced was peripheral blood, taken before any cancer treatment. These receptors all come from a male donor older than 55 with stage II squamous cell lung carcinoma. Both conserved end residues are part of each CDR3. A D gene is named only where the DNA matches it firmly. Expanded clones get a size class; other rows say once, few or many, or leave the size out.

V gene	clone size	J gene	D gene	CDR3 protein
TRBV5-4	NA	TRBJ1-2	TRBD1	CASSQGQGAVLRGLVYGYTF
TRBV7-8	NA	TRBJ1-4	NA	CASLGATNEKLFF
TRBV18	NA	TRBJ1-5	TRBD1	CASSPGTVSNQPQHF
TRBV7-9	NA	TRBJ2-1	TRBD1	CASSSYRGPLGEQFF
TRBV10-2	NA	TRBJ1-3	NA	CASTPLGATGNTIYF
TRBV11-2	NA	TRBJ1-2	TRBD1	CASSGDRGFTGYTF
TRBV7-2	NA	TRBJ1-4	NA	CASSLASDRGEKLFF
TRBV2	NA	TRBJ2-3	TRBD2	CASRTGVAGFATQYF
TRBV7-7	NA	TRBJ2-5	NA	CASSLNAGETQYF
TRBV13	NA	TRBJ2-7	TRBD1	CASSLMGQGANEQYF
TRBV7-9	NA	TRBJ2-7	TRBD1	CASSSSGQGYEQYF
TRBV4-2	NA	TRBJ1-1	NA	CASSQDLNTEAFF
TRBV28	NA	TRBJ2-3	TRBD2	CASSLAGGITDTQYF
TRBV29-1	once	TRBJ2-5	TRBD1	CSVDQGQGETQYF
TRBV9	NA	TRBJ2-3	NA	CASSVGANPSTDTQYF
TRBV5-1	once	TRBJ2-1	NA	CASSLGLMSSYNEQFF
TRBV5-1	once	TRBJ1-4	NA	CASRDNIGTNEKLFF
TRBV5-1	NA	TRBJ2-7	NA	CASSFGGSSYEQYF
TRBV15	once	TRBJ1-2	NA	CATSRGPGSRGYTF
TRBV27	NA	TRBJ2-5	NA	CASSSYSEDETQYF
TRBV20-1	once	TRBJ1-3	NA	CSAIGNTIYF
TRBV11-3	NA	TRBJ2-3	NA	CASSSKSGNTQYF
TRBV7-2	NA	TRBJ1-5	NA	CASSLDAGALGGPQHF